This T cell receptor beta chain was documented in a study of spatial heterogeneity in lung cancer. In its sample, this clonotype was seen many times. Trimming left V 5 bases short and J 4 bases short, with 8 bases between. The CDR3 extends over 12 amino acids. CDR1 and CDR2 from the germline V gene are LNHNV and YYDKDF (reference sequence). TCRdb reprocessed the 5' RACE reads via MiXCR and lists one record per CDR3 protein. The table lists about 52,000 distinct CDR3 sequences, approximately 7% of them singletons. Time point: sample taken at primary tumor resection. Sequencing covered unsorted whole RNA taken from tumor, nontumor lung or frozen PBMC.

This TCR was sampled from a female donor with early-stage non-small cell lung cancer. Sample: PBMCs, taken at surgery. The chain combines TRBV15 with TRBJ2-5, with D perhaps TRBD1 or TRBD2 (5 bases each). This chain's CDR3 is CATSGGSETQYF. CDR3 DNA sequence: TGTGCCACCAGCGGGGGATCAGAGACCCAGTACTTC.